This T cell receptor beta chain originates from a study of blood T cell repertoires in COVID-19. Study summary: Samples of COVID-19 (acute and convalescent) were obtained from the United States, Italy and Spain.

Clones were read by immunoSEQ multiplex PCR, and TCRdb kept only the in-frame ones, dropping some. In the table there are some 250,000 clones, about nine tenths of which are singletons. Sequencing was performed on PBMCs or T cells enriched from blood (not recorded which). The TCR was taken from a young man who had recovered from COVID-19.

CDR3 sequence (DNA): TGTGCCAGCAGTGTGGCCGGGACTTTTAGGACAGATACGCAGTATTTT. Protein: CASSVAGTFRTDTQYF. The rearrangement uses TRBV25-1 and TRBJ2-3; possible D gene TRBD2, 6 bases. V shed 4 bases and J shed 3 bases, with 17 bases lying between them. CDR1 and CDR2 from the germline V gene are MGHDK and SYGVNS. CDR3 length equals 16 residues.